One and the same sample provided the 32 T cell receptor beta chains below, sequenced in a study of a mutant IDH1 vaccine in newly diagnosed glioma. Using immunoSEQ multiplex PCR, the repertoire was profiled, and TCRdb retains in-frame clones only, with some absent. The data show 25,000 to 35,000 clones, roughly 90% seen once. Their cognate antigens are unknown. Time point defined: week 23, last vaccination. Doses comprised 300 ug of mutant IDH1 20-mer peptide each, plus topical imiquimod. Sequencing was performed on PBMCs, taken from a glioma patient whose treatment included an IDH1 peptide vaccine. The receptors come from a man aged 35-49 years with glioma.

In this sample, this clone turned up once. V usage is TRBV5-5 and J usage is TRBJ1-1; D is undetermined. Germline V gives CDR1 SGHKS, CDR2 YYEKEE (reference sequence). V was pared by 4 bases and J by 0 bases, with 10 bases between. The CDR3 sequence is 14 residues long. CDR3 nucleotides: TGTGCCAGCAGCCGCTTCCAGGTGAACACTGAAGCTTTCTTT. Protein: CASSRFQVNTEAFF.

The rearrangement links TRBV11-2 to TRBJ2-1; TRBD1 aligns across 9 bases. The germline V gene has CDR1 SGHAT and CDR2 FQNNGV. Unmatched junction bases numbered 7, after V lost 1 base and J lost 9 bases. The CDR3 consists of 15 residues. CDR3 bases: TGTGCCAGCAGCTTAGGTACAGGGGGCCTCGGTGAGCAGTTCTTC. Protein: CASSLGTGGLGEQFF.

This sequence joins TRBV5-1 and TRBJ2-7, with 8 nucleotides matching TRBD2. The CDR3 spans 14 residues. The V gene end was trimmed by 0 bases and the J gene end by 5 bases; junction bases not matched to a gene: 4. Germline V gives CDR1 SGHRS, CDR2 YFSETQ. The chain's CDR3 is CASSLVREADEQYF. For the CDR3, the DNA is TGCGCCAGCAGCTTGGTGCGGGAGGCGGACGAGCAGTACTTC.

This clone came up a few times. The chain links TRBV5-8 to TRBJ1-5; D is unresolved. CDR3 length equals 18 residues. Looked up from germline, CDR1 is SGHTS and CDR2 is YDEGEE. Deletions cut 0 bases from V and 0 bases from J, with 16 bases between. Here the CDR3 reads CASSLAWARSYSNQPQHF. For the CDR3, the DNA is TGTGCCAGCAGCTTGGCTTGGGCACGGAGTTATAGCAATCAGCCCCAGCATTTT.

The CDR3 is CASRVIAGGETDTQYF. DNA for the CDR3: TGTGCCAGCAGAGTTATAGCGGGAGGTGAGACAGATACGCAGTATTTT. This rearrangement joins TRBV2 to TRBJ2-3; TRBD2 aligns across 10 bases. The J segment lost 3 bases and the V segment lost 6 bases, leaving 9 bases of the junction unmatched. Germline V gene lookup returns CDR1 SNHLY and CDR2 FYNNEI. CDR3 length: 16 amino acids.

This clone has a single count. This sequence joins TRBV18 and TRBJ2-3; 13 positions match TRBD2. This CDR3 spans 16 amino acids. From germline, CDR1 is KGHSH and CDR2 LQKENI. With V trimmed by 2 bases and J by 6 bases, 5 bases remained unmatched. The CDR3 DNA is TGTGCCAGCTCACCAAAAGGACTAGCGGGAGTGGATACGCAGTATTTT. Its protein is CASSPKGLAGVDTQYF.

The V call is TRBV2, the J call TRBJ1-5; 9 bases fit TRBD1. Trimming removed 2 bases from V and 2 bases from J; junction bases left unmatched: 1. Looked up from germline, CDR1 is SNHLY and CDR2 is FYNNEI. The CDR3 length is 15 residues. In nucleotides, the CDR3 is TGTGCCAGCAGTGAATGGACAGGGGGCAATCAGCCCCAGCATTTT. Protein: CASSEWTGGNQPQHF.

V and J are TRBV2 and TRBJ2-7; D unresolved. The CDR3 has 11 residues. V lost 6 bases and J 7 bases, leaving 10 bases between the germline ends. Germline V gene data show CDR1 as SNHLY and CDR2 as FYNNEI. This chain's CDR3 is CASRVEVEQYV. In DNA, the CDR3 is TGTGCCAGCAGGGTCGAAGTTGAGCAGTACGTC.

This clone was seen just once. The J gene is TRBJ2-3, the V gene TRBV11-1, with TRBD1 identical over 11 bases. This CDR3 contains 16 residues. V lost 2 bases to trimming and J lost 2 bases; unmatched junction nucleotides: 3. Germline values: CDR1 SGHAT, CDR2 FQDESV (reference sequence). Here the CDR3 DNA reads TGTGCCAGCAGCTTAAGGGACAGGGGGTCCACAGATACGCAGTATTTT. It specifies CASSLRDRGSTDTQYF.

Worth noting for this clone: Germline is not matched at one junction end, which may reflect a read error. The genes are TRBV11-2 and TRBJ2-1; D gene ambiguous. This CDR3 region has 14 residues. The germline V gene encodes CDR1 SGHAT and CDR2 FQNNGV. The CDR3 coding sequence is TGTGCCAGCAGCTTAGTGCAGCCCTACGATGAGCAGTTCTTC. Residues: CASSLVQPYDEQFF.

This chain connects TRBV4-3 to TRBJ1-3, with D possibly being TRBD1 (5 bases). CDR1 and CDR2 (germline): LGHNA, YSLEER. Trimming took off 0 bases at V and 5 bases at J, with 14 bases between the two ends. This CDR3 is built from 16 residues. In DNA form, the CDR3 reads TGCGCCAGCAGCCAAGATCTCGGGGGAATGAGAAACACCATATATTTT. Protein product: CASSQDLGGMRNTIYF.

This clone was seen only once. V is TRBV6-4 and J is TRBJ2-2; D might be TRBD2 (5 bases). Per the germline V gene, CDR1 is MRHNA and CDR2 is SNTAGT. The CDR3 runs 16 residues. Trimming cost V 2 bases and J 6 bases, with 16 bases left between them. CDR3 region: CASSDARDGVSGELFF. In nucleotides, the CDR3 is TGTGCCAGCAGTGACGCCCGGGATGGGGTATCCGGGGAGCTGTTTTTT.

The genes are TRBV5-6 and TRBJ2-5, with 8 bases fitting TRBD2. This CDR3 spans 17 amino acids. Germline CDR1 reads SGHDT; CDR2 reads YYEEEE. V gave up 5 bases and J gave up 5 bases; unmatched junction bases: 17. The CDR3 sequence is CASSPSWRGALGETQYF. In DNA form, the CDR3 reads TGTGCCAGCAGTCCCTCTTGGCGGGGGGCTCTCGGGGAGACCCAGTACTTC.

As DNA, the CDR3 is TGCGCCAGCAGCTTATCAGAGGGATCACCCCTCCACTTT. Translating it yields CASSLSEGSPLHF. This rearrangement joins TRBV5-1 to TRBJ1-6; D remains ambiguous. The CDR3 runs to 13 residues. Germline values: CDR1 SGHRS, CDR2 YFSETQ. Trimming pared 2 bases from V and 10 bases from J, leaving 10 bases between.

For the CDR3, the DNA is TGTGCCAGCAGTTACGACACCTACTACGAGCAGTACTTC. This translates into CASSYDTYYEQYF. The chain has TRBV28 and TRBJ2-7, with D unclear. Germline CDR1 reads MDHEN; CDR2 reads SYDVKM. The CDR3 covers 13 residues. Between the trimmed V and J ends, which lost 4 bases and 3 bases, there was a span of 10 bases.

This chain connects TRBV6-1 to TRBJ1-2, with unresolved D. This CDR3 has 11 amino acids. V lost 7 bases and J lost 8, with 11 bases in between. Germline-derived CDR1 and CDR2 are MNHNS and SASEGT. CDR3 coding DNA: TGTGCCAGCAATGGGGTGGGAGGCTACACCTTC. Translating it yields CASNGVGGYTF.

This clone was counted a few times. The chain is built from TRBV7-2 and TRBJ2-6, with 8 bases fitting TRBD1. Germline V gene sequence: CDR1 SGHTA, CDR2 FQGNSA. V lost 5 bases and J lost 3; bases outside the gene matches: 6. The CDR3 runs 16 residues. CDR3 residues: CASSTAGGDGANVLTF. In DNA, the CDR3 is TGTGCCAGCAGCACCGCAGGGGGCGATGGGGCCAACGTCCTGACTTTC. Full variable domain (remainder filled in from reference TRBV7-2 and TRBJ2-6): GAGVSQSPSNKVTEKGKDVELRCDPISGHTALYWYRQSLGQGLEFLIYFQGNSAPDKSGLPSDRFSAERTGGSVSTLTIQRTQQEDSAVYLCASSTAGGDGANVLTFGAGSRLTVL.

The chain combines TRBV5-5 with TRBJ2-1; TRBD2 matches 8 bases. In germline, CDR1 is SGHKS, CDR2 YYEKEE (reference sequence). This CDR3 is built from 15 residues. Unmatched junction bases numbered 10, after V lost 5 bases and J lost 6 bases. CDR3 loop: CASSSWAGGTNEQFF. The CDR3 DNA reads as TGTGCCAGCAGTTCTTGGGCGGGAGGAACCAATGAGCAGTTCTTC.

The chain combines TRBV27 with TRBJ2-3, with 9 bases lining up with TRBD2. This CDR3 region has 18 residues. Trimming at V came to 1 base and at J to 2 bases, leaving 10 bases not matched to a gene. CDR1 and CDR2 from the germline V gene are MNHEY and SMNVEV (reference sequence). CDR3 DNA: TGTGCCAGCAGTTTATATCGGCGGGGGGGGCGGGACACAGATACGCAGTATTTT. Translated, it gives CASSLYRRGGRDTDTQYF.

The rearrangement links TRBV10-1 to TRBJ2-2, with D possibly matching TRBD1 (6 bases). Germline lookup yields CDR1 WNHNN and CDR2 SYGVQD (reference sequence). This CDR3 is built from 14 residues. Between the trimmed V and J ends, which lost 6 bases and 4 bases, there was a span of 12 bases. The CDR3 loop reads CASRDRSLTGELFF. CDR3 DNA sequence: TGCGCCAGCAGGGACAGATCTCTCACCGGGGAGCTGTTTTTT.

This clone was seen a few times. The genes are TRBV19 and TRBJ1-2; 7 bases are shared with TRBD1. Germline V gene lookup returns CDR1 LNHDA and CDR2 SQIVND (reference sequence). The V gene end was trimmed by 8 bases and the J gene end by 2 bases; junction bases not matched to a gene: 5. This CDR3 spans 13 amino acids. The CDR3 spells CASRDSSNYGYTF. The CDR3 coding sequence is TGTGCCAGTCGGGACAGCTCAAACTATGGCTACACCTTC.

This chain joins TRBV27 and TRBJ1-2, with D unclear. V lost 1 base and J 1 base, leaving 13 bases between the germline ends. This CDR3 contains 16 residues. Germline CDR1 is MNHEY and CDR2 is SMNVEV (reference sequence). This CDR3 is CASSLFDGGLNYGYTF. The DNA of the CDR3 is TGTGCCAGCAGTTTATTTGACGGAGGACTTAACTATGGCTACACCTTC.

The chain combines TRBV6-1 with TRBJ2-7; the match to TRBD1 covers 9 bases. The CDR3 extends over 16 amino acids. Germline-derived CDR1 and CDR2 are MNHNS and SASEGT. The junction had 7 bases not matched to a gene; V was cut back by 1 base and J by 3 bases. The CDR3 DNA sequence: TGTGCCAGCAGTGAAGAAGGGACAGGGAAACGCTACGAGCAGTACGTC. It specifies CASSEEGTGKRYEQYV.

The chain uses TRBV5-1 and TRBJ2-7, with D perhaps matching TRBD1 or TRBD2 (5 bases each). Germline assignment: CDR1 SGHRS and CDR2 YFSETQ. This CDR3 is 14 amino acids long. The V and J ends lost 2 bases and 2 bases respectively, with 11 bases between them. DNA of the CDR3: TGCGCCAGCAGCTTCCGGGACGGGACCTACGAGCAGTACTTC. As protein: CASSFRDGTYEQYF. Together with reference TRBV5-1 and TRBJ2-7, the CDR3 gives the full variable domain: KAGVTQTPRYLIKTRGQQVTLSCSPISGHRSVSWYQQTPGQGLQFLFEYFSETQRNKGNFPGRFSGRQFSNSRSEMNVSTLELGDSALYLCASSFRDGTYEQYFGPGTRLTVT.

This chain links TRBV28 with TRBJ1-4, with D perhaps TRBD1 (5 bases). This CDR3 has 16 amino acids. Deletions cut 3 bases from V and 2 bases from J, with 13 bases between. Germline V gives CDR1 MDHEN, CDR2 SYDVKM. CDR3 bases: TGTGCCAGCAGTTTGGTAGGCCAGGGTACTAATGAAAAACTGTTTTTT. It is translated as CASSLVGQGTNEKLFF.

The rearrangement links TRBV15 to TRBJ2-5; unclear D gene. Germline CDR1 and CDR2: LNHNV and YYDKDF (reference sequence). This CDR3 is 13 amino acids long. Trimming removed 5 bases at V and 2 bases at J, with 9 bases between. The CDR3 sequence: CATSGDGQETQYF. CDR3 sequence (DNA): TGTGCCACCAGCGGTGACGGTCAAGAGACCCAGTACTTC.

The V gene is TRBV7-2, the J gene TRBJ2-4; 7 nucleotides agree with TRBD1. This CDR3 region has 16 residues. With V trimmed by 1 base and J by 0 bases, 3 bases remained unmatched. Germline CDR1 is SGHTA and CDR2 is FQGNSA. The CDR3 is CASSLEGAGAKNIQYF. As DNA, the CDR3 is TGTGCCAGCAGCTTAGAGGGGGCAGGAGCCAAAAACATTCAGTACTTC.

CDR3 bases: TGTGCCAGCAGCCAGGGGGGTGCTGTTGGGTCGGATACGCAGTATTTT. It is translated as CASSQGGAVGSDTQYF. This chain connects TRBV6-4 to TRBJ2-3, with D perhaps matching TRBD1 (7 bases). Germline loops: CDR1 MRHNA, CDR2 SNTAGT. V lost 6 bases, J lost 6 bases, and 22 bases lay in between. The CDR3 has 16 amino acids.

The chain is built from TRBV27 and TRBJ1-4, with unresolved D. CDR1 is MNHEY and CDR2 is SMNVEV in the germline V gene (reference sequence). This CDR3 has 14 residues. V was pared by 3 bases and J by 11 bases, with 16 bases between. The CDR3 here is CASSLFAGMRKLFF. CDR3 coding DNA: TGTGCCAGCAGTTTGTTTGCAGGCATGAGGAAACTGTTTTTT.

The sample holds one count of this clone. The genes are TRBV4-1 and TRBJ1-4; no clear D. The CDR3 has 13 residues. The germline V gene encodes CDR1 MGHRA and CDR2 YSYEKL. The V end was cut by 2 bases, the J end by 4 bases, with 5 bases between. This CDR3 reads CASSQWRNEKLFF. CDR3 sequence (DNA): TGCGCCAGCAGCCAATGGCGTAATGAAAAACTGTTTTTT.

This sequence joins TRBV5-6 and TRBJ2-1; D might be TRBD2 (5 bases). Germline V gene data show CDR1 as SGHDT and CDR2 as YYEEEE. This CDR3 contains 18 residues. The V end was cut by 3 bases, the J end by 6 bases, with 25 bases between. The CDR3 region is CASSSPSEEWEMRNEQFF. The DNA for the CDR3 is TGTGCCAGCAGCTCCCCCTCAGAGGAGTGGGAGATGCGCAATGAGCAGTTCTTC.

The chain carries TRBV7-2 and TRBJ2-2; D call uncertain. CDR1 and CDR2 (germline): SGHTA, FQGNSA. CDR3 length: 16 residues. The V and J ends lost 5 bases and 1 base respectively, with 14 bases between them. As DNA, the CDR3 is TGTGCCAGCAGCCCCTGGGTGCGGAAGAACACCGGGGAGCTGTTTTTT. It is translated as CASSPWVRKNTGELFF.